This passage covers 25 T cell receptor beta chains from one sample sequenced in a study of immune characterization of retroperitoneal liposarcoma. From the PCR reads, TCRdb called clonotypes with MiXCR, one entry per CDR3 protein. The table lists about 12,000 distinct CDR3 sequences, approximately 50% of them singletons. Input material: tumor tissue. All receptors derive from a female donor with retroperitoneal liposarcoma.

This chain links TRBV27 with TRBJ2-5; 12 nucleotides line up with TRBD2. CDR3 size: 14 residues. V lost 5 bases, J lost 13 bases, and 11 bases stayed unmatched. Germline CDR1 MNHEY, CDR2 SMNVEV (reference sequence). For the CDR3, the DNA is TGTGCCAGCAGTCCCGCTCGGACTAGCGGGACTCTGTACTTC. Residues: CASSPARTSGTLYF.

This chain uses TRBV6-5 with TRBJ2-3; D call uncertain. From germline, CDR1 is MNHEY and CDR2 SVGAGI. V was pared by 0 bases and J by 0 bases, with 7 bases between. The CDR3 totals 15 residues. This chain's CDR3 is CASSYSAVSTDTQYF. The DNA of the CDR3 is TGTGCCAGCAGTTACTCTGCCGTTAGCACAGATACGCAGTATTTT.

This chain uses TRBV7-2 with TRBJ2-2, with no clear D. This CDR3 has 14 residues. Germline values: CDR1 SGHTA, CDR2 FQGNSA. V was shortened by 3 bases and J by 3 bases, with 8 bases between the two germline ends. The CDR3 spells CASSLGGDTGELFF. CDR3 DNA: TGTGCCAGCAGCTTGGGCGGCGACACCGGGGAGCTGTTTTTT.

As to this clonotype: This may come from a read error, since a much larger clone is one base off. The chain couples TRBV7-6 to TRBJ2-1; D remains unclear. Germline loops: CDR1 SGHVS, CDR2 FNYEAQ. The CDR3 has 11 amino acids. The V and J ends lost 5 bases and 12 bases respectively, with 11 bases between them. The CDR3 loop is CASSPLYAQFF. The CDR3 DNA sequence: TGTGCCAGCAGCCCCCTCTACGCGCAGTTCTTC. Complete variable domain (other parts from reference TRBV7-6 and TRBJ2-1): GAGVSQSPRYKVTKRGQDVALRCDPISGHVSLYWYRQALGQGPEFLTYFNYEAQQDKSGLPNDRFSAERPEGSISTLTIQRTEQRDSAMYRCASSPLYAQFFGPGTRLTVL.

The rearrangement uses TRBV6-1 and TRBJ2-1; no clear D gene. CDR3 size: 13 residues. Germline V gives CDR1 MNHNS, CDR2 SASEGT. Trimming removed 8 bases at V and 9 bases at J, with 17 bases between. CDR3 amino acids: CASFASAGSEQFF. In DNA form, the CDR3 reads TGTGCCAGCTTCGCATCCGCCGGCAGTGAGCAGTTCTTC.

This clonotype is termed medium-sized. The chain recombines TRBV7-2 with TRBJ2-7; 10 bases fit TRBD2. The CDR3 is 18 residues long. J gave up 0 bases and V 3 bases, and 11 bases lay outside the gene matches. The germline CDR1 and CDR2 sequences are SGHTA and FQGNSA. The CDR3 region has the DNA TGTGCCAGCAGCTTTTATCTAGCGGGAGATGTAGACTCCTACGAGCAGTACTTC. It codes for CASSFYLAGDVDSYEQYF.

This clonotype ranks as medium-sized. The chain has TRBV7-6 and TRBJ2-3; 11 nucleotides align to TRBD2. Germline V CDR1 and CDR2: SGHVS, FNYEAQ. J lost 3 bases, V lost 0 bases, and 14 bases had no gene match. The CDR3 covers 20 residues. The CDR3 loop reads CASSLAVSGGVKQGTDTQYF. CDR3 coding DNA: TGTGCCAGCAGCTTAGCCGTTAGCGGGGGGGTTAAGCAGGGTACAGATACGCAGTATTTT.

This clonotype is a singleton in its sample. Without the conserved terminal phenylalanine or tryptophan, this CDR3 likely stems from a read error. The chain links TRBV6-8 to TRBJ2-1; TRBD1 matches at 9 bases. This CDR3 has 15 amino acids. The germline V gene has CDR1 MNHGY and CDR2 SAAAGT. The trim removed 6 bases at V and 6 bases at J, leaving 9 bases unmatched. The CDR3 DNA is TGTGCCAGCAGACGCCCGGGACAGGGAGTCAATGAGCAGTTCTAC. Amino acids: CASRRPGQGVNEQFY.

To note about this clonotype: Relative to the germline gene, one junction end is altered; a read error may explain this. The chain recombines TRBV6-1 with TRBJ2-3; D is ambiguous. This CDR3 region has 15 residues. CDR1 and CDR2 from the germline V gene are MNHNS and SASEGT. The CDR3 DNA reads TGTGCCAGCAGTCAGGCTACATACCGTCTTAATGAGCAGTCCTTC. Protein: CASSQATYRLNEQSF.

This sequence joins TRBV12-3 or TRBV12-4 and TRBJ2-1; 8 bases are shared with TRBD2. Trimming took 5 bases from V and 13 from J; bases not matched to a gene: 19. There are 16 residues in the CDR3. This CDR3 is CASSPPARGGGNIQFF. DNA for the CDR3: TGTGCCAGCAGTCCTCCGGCCCGGGGGGGCGGAAACATTCAGTTCTTC.

For this clonotype: This could be a read error, since a much larger clone is one nucleotide away. The chain has TRBV27 and TRBJ2-1, with TRBD2 matching over 8 bases. The J segment lost 13 bases and the V segment lost 4 bases, leaving 9 bases of the junction unmatched. This CDR3 is 13 amino acids long. From germline, CDR1 is MNHEY and CDR2 SMNVEV (reference sequence). The CDR3 sequence: CASSSRGGTAQFF. The CDR3 DNA reads TGTGCCAGCAGTTCCCGGGGGGGCACGGCCCAGTTCTTC.

This clonotype was recorded only once. This sequence joins TRBV7-6 and TRBJ2-1; D is perhaps TRBD2 (5 bases). Germline lookup yields CDR1 SGHVS and CDR2 FNYEAQ. V dropped 2 bases and J dropped 6 bases, with 8 bases sitting between them. The CDR3 has 13 amino acids. As DNA, the CDR3 is TGTGCCAGCAGCTTAAACGGAGGCAATGAGCAGTTCTTC. Protein: CASSLNGGNEQFF.

The rearrangement links TRBV6-1 to TRBJ2-3; 7 bases match TRBD1. Trimming took 4 bases from V and 2 from J; bases not matched to a gene: 3. Germline V CDR1 and CDR2: MNHNS, SASEGT. This CDR3 has 14 amino acids. The CDR3 reads CASSVDRATDTQYF. Written as DNA, the CDR3 is TGTGCCAGCAGTGTTGACAGGGCCACAGATACGCAGTATTTT.

This clonotype appeared a few times. The gene calls are TRBV6-1 and TRBJ1-1; D unresolved. Germline V gene data show CDR1 as MNHNS and CDR2 as SASEGT. The germline V and J ends were trimmed by 6 bases and 1 base, with 9 bases remaining between them. There are 13 residues in the CDR3. The CDR3 DNA is TGTGCCAGCAGCTACGGAGGGAACACTGAAGCTTTCTTT. This sequence encodes CASSYGGNTEAFF.

This clonotype was counted between two and nine times. As DNA, the CDR3 is TGTGCCAGCAGTGACGGACCCTACGAGCAGTACTTC. This codes for CASSDGPYEQYF. The chain recombines TRBV6-1 with TRBJ2-5; D uncertain. TRBJ2-7 matches the DNA end more closely, so the J call is doubtful. The CDR3 contains 12 residues. Germline V lookup: CDR1 MNHNS, CDR2 SASEGT.

In its sample, this clonotype was seen a few times. The V and J genes are TRBV7-3 and TRBJ2-1; tentatively, D is TRBD2 (6 bases). The CDR3 is 13 residues long. V lost 5 bases to trimming and J lost 13 bases, with 18 bases between them. Germline V lookup: CDR1 SGHTA, CDR2 FQGTGA. The CDR3 coding sequence is TGTGCCAGCAGCCGACTAGACCAAGAGACCCAGTTCTTC. This codes for CASSRLDQETQFF.

The rearrangement uses TRBV6-1 and TRBJ2-4, with 11 nucleotides matching TRBD2. Near its end, the DNA agrees better with TRBJ2-1, so the J call may be wrong. Germline assignment: CDR1 MNHNS and CDR2 SASEGT. The CDR3 totals 16 residues. CDR3 DNA: TGTGCCAGCGGTAAATTAGCGGGAGGGCCCGGGGAGACCCAGTTCTTC. Amino acid sequence: CASGKLAGGPGETQFF.

The rearrangement links TRBV7-2 to TRBJ1-2; D is undetermined. This CDR3 comprises 11 residues. Germline values: CDR1 SGHTA, CDR2 FQGNSA. The V end was cut by 11 bases, the J end by 3 bases, with 10 bases between. The CDR3 bases are TGTGCCCGCGGCGGGGACTATGGCTACACCTTC. Translation gives CARGGDYGYTF.

The rearrangement uses TRBV6-1 and TRBJ2-3, with D hard to call. V lost 5 bases, J lost 2 bases, and 14 bases lay in between. CDR3 length: 15 amino acids. CDR1 is MNHNS, CDR2 SASEGT, per germline. CDR3 bases: TGTGCCAGCAGTTGGGCCTGGCTGGACACAGATACGCAGTATTTT. It codes for CASSWAWLDTDTQYF.

The chain joins TRBV6-1 to TRBJ2-1, with D perhaps given as TRBD1 or TRBD2 (6 bases each). Per germline, CDR1 MNHNS and CDR2 SASEGT. The ends were cut back, 6 bases at V and 0 bases at J, with 12 bases in the middle. This CDR3 comprises 15 residues. The chain's CDR3 is CASSGGSNSYNEQFF. The CDR3 DNA sequence: TGTGCCAGCAGCGGGGGCTCCAACTCCTACAATGAGCAGTTCTTC.

The chain carries TRBV7-2 and TRBJ2-3, with 8 nucleotides matching TRBD2. V shed 5 bases, J shed 3 bases, and the junction held 10 bases outside the gene matches. CDR3 length equals 16 residues. Germline CDR1 reads SGHTA; CDR2 reads FQGNSA. This CDR3 is CASSNGGAALTDTQYF. In DNA, the CDR3 is TGTGCCAGCAGCAACGGGGGGGCCGCATTAACAGATACGCAGTATTTT.

The V gene is TRBV6-6, the J gene TRBJ2-1; 9 bases are shared with TRBD2. V shed 0 bases, J shed 9 bases, and the junction held 6 bases outside the gene matches. The CDR3 is 15 residues long. Germline V gives CDR1 MNHNY, CDR2 SVGAGI (reference sequence). The CDR3 DNA is TGTGCCAGCAGTTACTCAGGCGGGAGGGCCTCTGAGCAGTTCTTC. Amino acids: CASSYSGGRASEQFF.

The gene calls are TRBV6-1 and TRBJ2-1, with 9 bases identical to TRBD2. V shed 6 bases and J 13 bases; nucleotides not matched to a gene: 19. CDR1 is MNHNS, CDR2 SASEGT, per germline. The CDR3 contains 16 residues. The CDR3 region is CASRQIAGEIQETQFF. For the CDR3, the DNA is TGTGCCAGCAGACAAATAGCGGGAGAGATCCAAGAGACCCAGTTCTTC.

This clonotype is judged medium-sized. The chain joins TRBV6-1 to TRBJ2-5; D is ambiguous. Gene TRBJ2-1 matches the end of the DNA better, so the J call may be wrong. This CDR3 comprises 14 residues. Germline V lookup: CDR1 MNHNS, CDR2 SASEGT. As DNA, the CDR3 is TGTGCCAGCAGCACAAGTTGGTACCAAGAGACCCAGTTCTTC. Encoded protein: CASSTSWYQETQFF.

This clonotype turned up a few times. The chain links TRBV11-1 to TRBJ2-7; 8 bases are a match to TRBD2. Looked up from germline, CDR1 is SGHAT and CDR2 is FQDESV (reference sequence). The CDR3 length is 14 residues. V shed 5 bases, J shed 2 bases, and the junction held 5 bases outside the gene matches. In DNA, the CDR3 is TGTGCCAGCAGCCGGACTAGCAGAACCTACGAGCAGTACTTC. This translates into CASSRTSRTYEQYF.